These 15 T cell receptor beta chains originate from one sample sequenced in a study of CD8 T cells in Susac syndrome. With random hexamers, roughly 0.45 to 1 ug RNA was reverse transcribed. MiXCR was run by TCRdb on the immunoSEQ multiplex PCR reads, yielding one entry per CDR3 protein. The top ten clones hold 0.41% of a sample with about 83,000 distinct CDR3 sequences, 96% of them seen once. The sample taken for sequencing was CD8+ T cells from PBMCs. These receptors originate from a human donor with Susac syndrome.

The V and J genes are TRBV4-2 and TRBJ1-2; D not resolved. V was shortened by 0 bases and J by 6 bases, with 14 bases between the two germline ends. CDR3 length: 15 amino acids. The germline CDR1 and CDR2 sequences are LGHNA and YNFKEQ. CDR3: CASSQDYRNLHGYTF. In DNA form, the CDR3 reads TGTGCCAGCAGCCAAGACTATAGGAACCTCCATGGCTACACCTTC.

This sequence joins TRBV7-9 and TRBJ1-2, with 7 bases fitting TRBD1. Per the germline V gene, CDR1 is SEHNR and CDR2 is FQNEAQ (reference sequence). With V trimmed by 5 bases and J by 1 base, 10 bases remained unmatched. This CDR3 region has 16 residues. The CDR3 sequence is CASSKRQGGSNYGYTF. The CDR3 DNA reads TGTGCCAGCAGCAAAAGACAGGGAGGAAGTAACTATGGCTACACCTTC.

As DNA, the CDR3 is TGTGCCAGCAGCGGAGGGCCATTGACAGGGGGAAGTTATGGCTACACCTTC. Protein sequence: CASSGGPLTGGSYGYTF. The chain links TRBV9 to TRBJ1-2; 9 bases are shared with TRBD1. The germline gives CDR1 SGDLS, CDR2 YYNGEE. The CDR3 is 17 residues long. J lost 5 bases, V lost 3 bases, and 14 bases had no gene match.

This clonotype was seen a single time. The rearrangement joins TRBV14 to TRBJ2-3; D unclear. V shed 0 bases and J shed 2 bases, with 6 bases lying between them. This CDR3 is 14 amino acids long. Germline V gives CDR1 SGHDN, CDR2 FVKESK. In nucleotides, the CDR3 is TGTGCCAGCAGCCAAGAACAAACCACAGATACGCAGTATTTT. Its translation is CASSQEQTTDTQYF.

This clonotype was counted a single time. The V gene is TRBV19, the J gene TRBJ1-1; D remains unclear. CDR1 is LNHDA, CDR2 SQIVND, per germline (reference sequence). This CDR3 comprises 12 residues. With 3 bases removed from V and 3 bases from J, the gap between germline ends came to 5 bases. The CDR3 coding sequence is TGTGCCAGTAGTATCCCCCACACTGAAGCTTTCTTT. As protein: CASSIPHTEAFF.

This clonotype was observed a single time. The rearrangement links TRBV4-3 to TRBJ2-2, with 8 bases that match TRBD1. V was clipped by 0 bases and J by 5 bases; unmatched bases: 5. Per the germline V gene, CDR1 is LGHNA and CDR2 is YSLEER. The CDR3 length is 16 residues. CDR3 protein: CASSQEAGGSTGELFF. For the CDR3, the DNA is TGCGCCAGCAGCCAAGAGGCAGGGGGCTCGACCGGGGAGCTGTTTTTT.

This chain links TRBV6-1 with TRBJ2-1, with 15 positions matching TRBD2. Looked up from germline, CDR1 is MNHNS and CDR2 is SASEGT. The length of the CDR3 is 17 residues. The V segment lost 5 bases and the J segment 7 bases; nucleotides outside the gene matches: 9. This CDR3 is CASSPWAGTSGRNEQFF. CDR3 coding DNA: TGTGCCAGCAGTCCCTGGGCCGGGACTAGCGGGAGGAATGAGCAGTTCTTC.

The genes are TRBV5-1 and TRBJ2-1; unclear D gene. Germline V CDR1 and CDR2: SGHRS, YFSETQ. The V end was cut by 5 bases, the J end by 1 base, with 1 base between. CDR3 length equals 11 residues. In DNA, the CDR3 is TGCGCCAGCAGGTCCTACAATGAGCAGTTCTTC. Translation gives CASRSYNEQFF. Combining the CDR3 with reference TRBV5-1 and TRBJ2-1 gives the whole variable domain KAGVTQTPRYLIKTRGQQVTLSCSPISGHRSVSWYQQTPGQGLQFLFEYFSETQRNKGNFPGRFSGRQFSNSRSEMNVSTLELGDSALYLCASRSYNEQFFGPGTRLTVL.

The rearrangement links TRBV28 to TRBJ2-1; TRBD1 or TRBD2 may be the D gene (5 bases each). CDR1 and CDR2 from the germline V gene are MDHEN and SYDVKM. With 3 bases removed from V and 8 bases from J, the gap between germline ends came to 17 bases. The CDR3 covers 15 residues. The CDR3 here is CASSFIPGRIHEQFF. CDR3 sequence (DNA): TGTGCCAGCAGTTTTATCCCGGGGCGGATACATGAGCAGTTCTTC. Variable domain in full (rest from reference TRBV28 and TRBJ2-1): DVKVTQSSRYLVKRTGEKVFLECVQDMDHENMFWYRQDPGLGLRLIYFSYDVKMKEKGDIPEGYSVSREKKERFSLILESASTNQTSMYLCASSFIPGRIHEQFFGPGTRLTVL.

V is TRBV9 and J is TRBJ2-1, with D uncertain. Per the germline V gene, CDR1 is SGDLS and CDR2 is YYNGEE. The CDR3 is 11 amino acids. V was clipped by 3 bases and J by 9 bases, with 7 bases between them. The CDR3 DNA reads as TGTGCCAGCAGCGCGTCTGCTGAGCAGTTCTTC. This codes for CASSASAEQFF.

The V call is TRBV4-3, the J call TRBJ1-4; no reliable D call. This CDR3 contains 15 residues. Trimming shortened V by 0 bases and J by 4 bases, and 9 bases separated the two germline ends. Germline V CDR1 and CDR2: LGHNA, YSLEER. Written as DNA, the CDR3 is TGCGCCAGCAGCCAAGACGGTGGCGATAATGAAAAACTGTTTTTT. It is translated as CASSQDGGDNEKLFF.

The genes are TRBV7-6 and TRBJ2-7; 7 nucleotides line up with TRBD2. V lost 5 bases to trimming and J lost 6 bases; unmatched junction nucleotides: 10. The CDR3 runs to 14 residues. Germline V CDR1 and CDR2: SGHVS, FNYEAQ. CDR3 bases: TGTGCCAGCAGCCCTCGGACTAGTACCGGCGAGCAGTACTTC. This codes for CASSPRTSTGEQYF.

V and J are TRBV28 and TRBJ2-1; D possibly matches TRBD1 or TRBD2 (5 bases each). Germline V lookup: CDR1 MDHEN, CDR2 SYDVKM. The CDR3 sequence is 16 residues long. The ends were cut back, 5 bases at V and 3 bases at J, with 17 bases in the middle. CDR3: CASSPPPGPNYNEQFF. In DNA, the CDR3 is TGTGCCAGCAGTCCCCCGCCGGGACCCAACTACAATGAGCAGTTCTTC.

V and J are TRBV5-8 and TRBJ2-5; D is uncertain. The CDR3 has 13 amino acids. Germline CDR1 SGHTS, CDR2 YDEGEE. Deletions cut 6 bases from V and 5 bases from J, with 14 bases between. As DNA, the CDR3 is TGTGCCAGCAAGGCGGACCCGGGCGAGACCCAGTACTTC. This sequence encodes CASKADPGETQYF. Drawing the rest from reference TRBV5-8 and TRBJ2-5, the complete variable domain is EAGVTQSPTHLIKTRGQQATLRCSPISGHTSVYWYQQALGLGLQFLLWYDEGEERNRGNFPPRFSGRQFPNYSSELNVNALELEDSALYLCASKADPGETQYFGPGTRLLVL.

The chain employs TRBV4-3 and TRBJ1-1; D perhaps matches TRBD1 (5 bases). Trimming removed 0 bases from V and 6 bases from J, with 8 bases in between. CDR1 and CDR2 (germline): LGHNA, YSLEER. This CDR3 comprises 13 residues. The CDR3 loop is CASSQELGAEAFF. The CDR3 DNA reads as TGCGCCAGCAGCCAAGAGTTGGGGGCTGAAGCTTTCTTT.